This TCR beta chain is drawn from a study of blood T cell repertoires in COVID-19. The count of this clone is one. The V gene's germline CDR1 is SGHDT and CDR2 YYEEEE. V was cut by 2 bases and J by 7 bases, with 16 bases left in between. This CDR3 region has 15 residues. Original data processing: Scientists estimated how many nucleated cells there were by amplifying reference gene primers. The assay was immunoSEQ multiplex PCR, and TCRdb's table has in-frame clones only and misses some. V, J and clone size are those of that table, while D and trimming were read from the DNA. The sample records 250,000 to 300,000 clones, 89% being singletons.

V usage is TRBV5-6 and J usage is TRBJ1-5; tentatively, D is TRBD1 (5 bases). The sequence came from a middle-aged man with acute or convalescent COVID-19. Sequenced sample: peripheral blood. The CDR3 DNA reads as TGTGCCAGCAGCTTAGGACACACAAGGGCACAGCCCCAGCATTTT. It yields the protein CASSLGHTRAQPQHF.